This TCR beta chain was sequenced during a study of cytomegalovirus exposure and HLA in healthy donors. Notes on the study in general: Most CMV-associated TCR beta chains appeared HLA-restricted in a later analysis.

PCR primers comprised 60 Vbeta and 13 Jbeta primers. The data were produced by immunoSEQ multiplex PCR, yet TCRdb's version contains in-frame clones alone and is incomplete. In all, the sample yields 80,000 or so clones. Points on this clone: The antigen is unknown.

This clonotype was obtained from a woman younger than 45 in good health and CMV-seronegative. Sequencing input: PBMCs.

The CDR3 DNA reads TGCGCCAGCAGCCTCTTTTTTTTACAGGGGGCGTACTACGAGCAGTACTTC. This encodes CASSLFFLQGAYYEQYF. The gene calls are TRBV4-1 and TRBJ2-7; TRBD1 aligns across 9 bases. V trimming: 4 bases; J trimming: 3 bases; junction bases outside the gene matches: 13. The CDR3 is 17 amino acids. The V gene's germline CDR1 is MGHRA and CDR2 YSYEKL.